This entry lists 12 T cell receptor beta chains sequenced from one sample in a study of blood T cell repertoires in COVID-19 (dated by TCRdb to 2019 to 2021). The protocol used for the library was the immunoSEQ multiplex PCR assay. This is the immuneACCESS table as TCRdb keeps it, with only in-frame sequences that have V and J called. A part of the clones is gone; compared with another copy, unresolved V genes explain less than half, and the rest is unexplained. The sample profile shows tens of thousands of clones; over 70% of them were found once. The ten top clones hold less than 20% of the sample. Sequenced material: peripheral blood. The receptors derive from a woman aged 45-65 years with active or convalescent COVID-19.

The V and J genes are TRBV7-9 and TRBJ2-1; 10 positions agree with TRBD2. Germline CDR1 and CDR2: SEHNR and FQNEAQ (reference sequence). The CDR3 runs to 15 residues. The ends lost 5 bases at V and 9 bases at J; junction bases unmatched: 10. CDR3 region: CASSPPSGSYGEQFF. CDR3 DNA: TGTGCCAGCAGCCCCCCTAGCGGGAGTTACGGTGAGCAGTTCTTC.

The chain joins TRBV7-9 to TRBJ2-7, with 14 positions matching TRBD2. The germline V gene has CDR1 SEHNR and CDR2 FQNEAQ (reference sequence). The CDR3 contains 16 residues. J was trimmed by 6 bases and V by 7 bases; bases with no gene match: 11. The CDR3 loop is CASTLRGLAGEGEQYF. Here the CDR3 DNA reads TGTGCCAGCACCCTTCGGGGACTAGCGGGAGAGGGCGAGCAGTACTTC. Filled out from reference TRBV7-9 and TRBJ2-7, the complete variable domain reads DTGVSQNPRHKITKRGQNVTFRCDPISEHNRLYWYRQTLGQGPEFLTYFQNEAQLEKSRLLSDRFSAERPKGSFSTLEIQRTEQGDSAMYLCASTLRGLAGEGEQYFGPGTRLTVT.

The genes are TRBV19 and TRBJ2-7, with TRBD2 identical over 11 bases. V lost 2 bases and J lost 2; bases outside the gene matches: 14. Germline CDR1 and CDR2: LNHDA and SQIVND (reference sequence). The CDR3 is 19 residues long. The CDR3 region has the DNA TGTGCCAGTAGTATATGGGCCCAGACTAGCGGGACCTTCACCTACGAGCAGTACTTC. Translating gives CASSIWAQTSGTFTYEQYF.

This rearrangement joins TRBV28 to TRBJ2-7; D uncertain. CDR3 size: 13 residues. V gave up 2 bases and J gave up 0 bases, with 5 bases separating them. Germline values: CDR1 MDHEN, CDR2 SYDVKM. CDR3 sequence (DNA): TGTGCCAGCAGTTTAGTACTCTCCTACGAGCAGTACTTC. Encoded protein: CASSLVLSYEQYF.

This clone occurred a few times. The V and J genes are TRBV9 and TRBJ2-3, with 8 bases fitting TRBD2. V was pared by 3 bases and J by 0 bases, with 12 bases of the junction left unmatched. This CDR3 contains 18 residues. From germline, CDR1 is SGDLS and CDR2 YYNGEE. CDR3 DNA sequence: TGTGCCAGCAGCGCAACTAGCGGAGGGGCCTTTAGCACAGATACGCAGTATTTT. Its protein is CASSATSGGAFSTDTQYF.

This clone was recorded only once. The CDR3 coding sequence is TGTGCCAGCACCCCACGGGACAGTCACTGGCCCTACACCTTC. It is translated as CASTPRDSHWPYTF. V usage is TRBV6-5 and J usage is TRBJ1-2; 7 bases align to TRBD1. Germline values: CDR1 MNHEY, CDR2 SVGAGI. This CDR3 has 14 residues. V was clipped by 7 bases and J by 10 bases; unmatched bases: 15.

The chain recombines TRBV12-5 with TRBJ2-3; D may be TRBD1 (6 bases). This CDR3 has 16 amino acids. Per germline, CDR1 LGHNT and CDR2 FRNRAP. Trimming left V 4 bases short and J 2 bases short, with 16 bases between. CDR3 loop: CASGSGHLGLTDTQYF. The CDR3 DNA reads TGTGCTAGTGGTTCGGGACACCTCGGACTCACAGATACGCAGTATTTT.

In this sample, this clone turned up once. DNA for the CDR3: TGTGCCAGCAGCCTAGACCCGACAGATACGCAGTATTTT. Residues: CASSLDPTDTQYF. The rearrangement joins TRBV3-1 (or the pseudogene TRBV3-2) to TRBJ2-3; D uncertain. This CDR3 spans 13 amino acids. V gave up 4 bases and J gave up 3 bases, with 8 bases separating them. In germline, CDR1 is LGHDT, CDR2 YNNKEL (reference sequence).

This clone appeared a single time. The CDR3 DNA is TGTGCCTGGAGGGGCCTAGAGGGAGGATTGGAGACCCAGTACTTC. This translates into CAWRGLEGGLETQYF. This chain joins TRBV30 and TRBJ2-5; D possibly corresponds to TRBD2 (6 bases). V lost 3 bases, J lost 5 bases, and 19 bases lay in between. Germline V CDR1 and CDR2: GTSNPN, SVGIG (reference sequence). The CDR3 covers 15 residues.

This clone was recorded only once. The chain joins TRBV11-2 to TRBJ1-6, with D possibly TRBD1 on 5 matching bases. Per the germline V gene, CDR1 is SGHAT and CDR2 is FQNNGV. This CDR3 contains 15 residues. Trimming shortened V by 4 bases and J by 9 bases, and 16 bases separated the two germline ends. The CDR3 reads CASSSRPPGGSPLHF. Written as DNA, the CDR3 is TGTGCCAGCAGCTCCCGACCCCCCGGGGGTTCACCCCTCCACTTT.

The rearrangement joins TRBV7-8 to TRBJ2-1; 9 bases align to TRBD2. V dropped 5 bases and J dropped 3; count of bases not matched to a gene: 2. Germline CDR1 is SGHVS and CDR2 is FQNEAQ. This CDR3 region has 14 residues. The CDR3 loop reads CASSPSGNYNEQFF. CDR3 bases: TGTGCCAGCAGCCCTAGCGGGAACTACAATGAGCAGTTCTTC.

The chain is built from TRBV5-1 and TRBJ2-7, with D possibly matching TRBD2 (6 bases). Germline CDR1 reads SGHRS; CDR2 reads YFSETQ. The ends were cut back, 5 bases at V and 0 bases at J, with 12 bases in the middle. The length of the CDR3 is 14 residues. The CDR3 is CASRGGITSYEQYF. DNA of the CDR3: TGCGCCAGCAGGGGCGGGATTACCTCCTACGAGCAGTACTTC.